Described below is a single T cell receptor beta chain sequence and its context. The data derive from a study of T cell responses to AZD1222 COVID-19 vaccine. The V and J ends lost 3 bases and 4 bases, in that order; junction bases with no gene match: 6. This CDR3 contains 16 residues. CDR1 is MGHRA, CDR2 YSYEKL, per germline. Produced via immunoSEQ multiplex PCR; TCRdb's table is partial and in-frame only. The sample holds over 100,000 clones, around nine tenths seen once. Here the sequenced sample was peripheral blood, taken on day 0 of AZD1222 vaccination. This clonotype was sampled from an adult in good health. The genes are TRBV4-1 and TRBJ2-3, with 11 bases matching TRBD2. The CDR3 DNA is TGCGCCAGCAGCCAGATACTAGCGGGAGTTGCAGATACGCAGTATTTT. As protein: CASSQILAGVADTQYF.